This TCR beta chain derives from a study of T cells in localized non-small cell lung cancer. General study findings and limits: Only one tumor region was sequenced, so heterogeneity remains possible. The appearance of a median 57 of the top 100 tumor clones was seen in adjacent lung. Compared with tumor, uninvolved adjacent lung displayed greater T cell clonality, ranking highest overall.

As regards this clone: The target antigen is unknown.

Germline V gene lookup returns CDR1 MNHNS and CDR2 SASEGT. This CDR3 comprises 12 residues. TCRdb's table, derived via immunoSEQ multiplex PCR, lists solely in-frame clones and lacks some. The table records 70,000 or so clones, roughly 83% of them present only once. This TCR was sampled from a female donor aged 60 or older with stage I lung adenocarcinoma. Sequenced material: peripheral blood, taken before any cancer treatment. The chain recombines TRBV6-1 with TRBJ1-4, with D perhaps TRBD1 (5 bases). CDR3 coding DNA: TGTGCGGCGCAGGGCAACCTCGAGGAACTGTTTTTT. It codes for CAAQGNLEELFF.